Following are 31 T cell receptor beta chains from one sample sequenced in a study of T cells in Graves' hyperthyroidism and ophthalmopathy. Using RNA transcripts as the source, TCR beta CDR3 regions were amplified. First-round RT-PCR targeting the TCR CDR3 was performed with the HTBI primer set. TCRdb analysed the multiplex PCR reads with MiXCR anew, one entry per CDR3 protein. The sample consists of about 250,000 distinct CDR3 sequences, 13% to 15% of them appearing once. Sequenced: blood. The receptors derive from a woman aged 45-65 years with Graves' hyperthyroidism that later progressed to Graves' ophthalmopathy.

The chain is built from TRBV6-5 and TRBJ2-7, with D tentatively TRBD2 (6 bases). Germline CDR1 reads MNHEY; CDR2 reads SVGAGI. The CDR3 length is 14 residues. V dropped 2 bases and J dropped 6 bases, with 14 bases sitting between them. The CDR3 DNA follows: TGTGCCAGCAGTTACCGACTAGGAAACCTCGAGCAGTACTTC. Amino acids: CASSYRLGNLEQYF.

This clonotype was recorded at least ten times. V usage is TRBV5-1 and J usage is TRBJ2-1, with 8 bases matching TRBD2. The CDR3 runs to 13 residues. The junction had 2 bases not matched to a gene; V was cut back by 5 bases and J by 4 bases. CDR1 and CDR2 from the germline V gene are SGHRS and YFSETQ. The CDR3 here is CASSIAGYNEQFF. Here the CDR3 DNA reads TGCGCCAGCAGTATAGCGGGGTACAATGAGCAGTTCTTC.

At least ten counts were recorded for this clonotype. The chain combines TRBV7-2 with TRBJ1-1; D is unclear. The germline CDR1 and CDR2 sequences are SGHTA and FQGNSA. The V end was cut by 7 bases, the J end by 0 bases, with 12 bases between. This CDR3 contains 14 residues. CDR3 DNA: TGTGCCAGCACCGTATGGGGTCTGAACACTGAAGCTTTCTTT. Translation: CASTVWGLNTEAFF.

This clonotype was observed many times. The chain combines TRBV6-1 with TRBJ1-1; no clear D. The germline CDR1 and CDR2 sequences are MNHNS and SASEGT. Trimming left V 5 bases short and J 3 bases short, with 10 bases between. The CDR3 contains 13 residues. The CDR3 protein is CASSTTRHTEAFF. The CDR3 region has the DNA TGTGCCAGCAGTACAACACGCCACACTGAAGCTTTCTTT.

This clonotype was detected a few times. This rearrangement joins TRBV3-1 to TRBJ2-7, with TRBD2 identical over 11 bases. This CDR3 contains 15 residues. V was clipped by 3 bases and J by 3 bases; unmatched bases: 4. Germline V CDR1 and CDR2: LGHDT, YNNKEL (reference sequence). The CDR3 DNA sequence: TGTGCCAGCAGCCATCGACTAGCGGGAAACTACGAGCAGTACTTC. Protein product: CASSHRLAGNYEQYF.

In this sample, this clonotype turned up many times. The chain links TRBV5-1 to TRBJ2-7; 8 bases agree with TRBD2. The CDR3 runs to 14 residues. The V and J ends lost 4 bases and 4 bases, in that order; junction bases with no gene match: 7. Germline V gives CDR1 SGHRS, CDR2 YFSETQ. CDR3 in DNA: TGCGCCAGCAGCCTCGGGGGGGTTTTGTACGAGCAGTACTTC. It translates to CASSLGGVLYEQYF.

The CDR3 is CASSPRGREGRAKSGTQYF. The CDR3 DNA follows: TGTGCCAGTAGTCCCCGGGGCAGGGAGGGCAGGGCTAAGTCGGGGACCCAGTACTTC. This rearrangement joins TRBV19 to TRBJ2-5; 7 nucleotides match TRBD2. The CDR3 has 19 amino acids. V lost 5 bases and J lost 7; bases outside the gene matches: 25. Germline V lookup: CDR1 LNHDA, CDR2 SQIVND (reference sequence).

The rearrangement joins TRBV6-5 to TRBJ2-5; D may be TRBD2 (5 bases). Germline V CDR1 and CDR2: MNHEY, SVGAGI. The CDR3 is 15 amino acids. With 0 bases removed from V and 5 bases from J, the gap between germline ends came to 13 bases. The CDR3 nucleotides are TGTGCCAGCAGTTACTCGAGGCCGGGAAGGGAGACCCAGTACTTC. Protein sequence: CASSYSRPGRETQYF.

This clonotype came up many times. CDR3 region: CAIQQRMTGGTKGSPTDTQYF. CDR3 bases: TGTGCCATTCAGCAGCGGATGACAGGGGGTACAAAGGGGTCGCCGACAGATACGCAGTATTTT. J is TRBJ2-3 and V is TRBV15, with 9 bases matching TRBD1. Unmatched junction bases numbered 29, after V lost 10 bases and J lost 3 bases. Germline values: CDR1 LNHNV, CDR2 YYDKDF (reference sequence). The CDR3 consists of 21 residues.

This clonotype was counted a few times. CDR3 loop: CASSQGGLAGGRNNEQFF. Written as DNA, the CDR3 is TGTGCCAGCAGCCAAGGGGGACTAGCGGGAGGGAGGAACAATGAGCAGTTCTTC. The chain joins TRBV4-2 to TRBJ2-1, with 16 bases fitting TRBD2. The J segment lost 5 bases and the V segment lost 1 base, leaving 5 bases of the junction unmatched. The CDR3 is 18 amino acids. From germline, CDR1 is LGHNA and CDR2 YNFKEQ.

This clonotype was seen many times. The chain links TRBV28 to TRBJ2-7; the D gene could be TRBD1 or TRBD2 (5 bases each). Germline assignment: CDR1 MDHEN and CDR2 SYDVKM. Trimming left V 4 bases short and J 4 bases short, with 5 bases between. CDR3 length: 11 amino acids. CDR3: CASSWGYEQYF. DNA for the CDR3: TGTGCCAGCAGTTGGGGGTACGAGCAGTACTTC.

This clonotype was detected ten times or more. The CDR3 sequence: CASSGLDVTPEQYF. The CDR3 region has the DNA TGTGCCAGCAGTGGGCTCGATGTAACTCCCGAGCAGTACTTC. The V gene is TRBV28, the J gene TRBJ2-7; D call uncertain. Deletions cut 5 bases from V and 6 bases from J, with 17 bases between. The CDR3 contains 14 residues. Germline V gene lookup returns CDR1 MDHEN and CDR2 SYDVKM.

This clonotype occurred many times. The CDR3 nucleotides read TGTGCCAGCAGCTTAGGTCCGAATCAGCCCCAGCATTTT. Protein: CASSLGPNQPQHF. The gene calls are TRBV11-2 and TRBJ1-5; no clear D gene. Per the germline V gene, CDR1 is SGHAT and CDR2 is FQNNGV. Trimming took 1 base from V and 4 from J, leaving 5 bases between them. This CDR3 is built from 13 residues.

This sequence joins TRBV5-1 and TRBJ2-1; unclear D gene. Trimming stripped 0 bases from V and 2 bases from J, with 6 bases between. The CDR3 has 14 residues. The germline V gene encodes CDR1 SGHRS and CDR2 YFSETQ. The CDR3 here is CASSLGSAYNEQFF. Here the CDR3 DNA reads TGCGCCAGCAGCTTGGGCTCTGCCTACAATGAGCAGTTCTTC.

This clonotype showed up many times. The genes are TRBV29-1 and TRBJ2-1; TRBD2 matches at 11 bases. The V and J ends lost 6 bases and 2 bases, in that order; junction bases with no gene match: 9. CDR1 SQVTM and CDR2 ANQGSEA come from the germline V gene. CDR3 length equals 16 residues. The CDR3 bases are TGCAGCGTCCCTGAACTAGCGGGAGCGCCCTACAATGAGCAGTTCTTC. It encodes CSVPELAGAPYNEQFF.

In its sample, this clonotype was seen many times. CDR3 sequence reads: CASRTWGEETQYF. CDR3 nucleotide sequence: TGTGCCAGCAGAACTTGGGGGGAAGAGACCCAGTACTTC. The chain combines TRBV6-1 with TRBJ2-5; possible D gene TRBD2, 6 bases. The CDR3 covers 13 residues. Trimming removed 6 bases from V and 3 bases from J, with 11 bases in between. Germline V CDR1 and CDR2: MNHNS, SASEGT.

This clonotype was seen a handful of times. The CDR3 DNA reads as TGCGCCAGCAGGAGGTCAGGGGCTGGGGACGAGCAGTACTTC. Protein sequence: CASRRSGAGDEQYF. The chain uses TRBV5-1 and TRBJ2-7, with a tentative D call TRBD1 (6 bases). The ends were cut back, 5 bases at V and 5 bases at J, with 17 bases in the middle. CDR3 size: 14 residues. CDR1 and CDR2 from the germline V gene are SGHRS and YFSETQ.

This clonotype came up many times. The chain joins TRBV30 to TRBJ1-2, with unresolved D. Germline-derived CDR1 and CDR2 are GTSNPN and SVGIG (reference sequence). The V and J ends lost 0 bases and 3 bases respectively, with 8 bases between them. There are 13 residues in the CDR3. For the CDR3, the DNA is TGTGCCTGGAGTGTAGCAACATACTATGGCTACACCTTC. As protein: CAWSVATYYGYTF. The complete variable domain, with remaining parts taken from reference TRBV30 and TRBJ1-2, reads SQTIHQWPATLVQPVGSPLSLECTVEGTSNPNLYWYRQAAGRGLQLLFYSVGIGQISSEVPQNLSASRPQDRQFILSSKKLLLSDSGFYLCAWSVATYYGYTFGSGTRLTVV.

This clonotype occurred many times. The gene calls are TRBV11-2 and TRBJ2-1, with D possibly being TRBD1 or TRBD2 (5 bases each). The germline V gene encodes CDR1 SGHAT and CDR2 FQNNGV. Trimming left V 5 bases short and J 4 bases short, with 15 bases between. The length of the CDR3 is 15 residues. In nucleotides, the CDR3 is TGTGCCAGCAGCCCGGACGGGGCCACTTACAATGAGCAGTTCTTC. This codes for CASSPDGATYNEQFF.

This clonotype was recorded at least ten times. V and J are TRBV5-1 and TRBJ2-3; TRBD1 matches at 10 bases. Looked up from germline, CDR1 is SGHRS and CDR2 is YFSETQ. Trimming removed 4 bases from V and 4 bases from J; junction bases left unmatched: 6. The CDR3 has 15 residues. The CDR3 DNA reads as TGCGCCAGCAGCCGGGGACAGGGGATGCCAGATACGCAGTATTTT. Amino acid sequence: CASSRGQGMPDTQYF. The full variable domain, completed using reference TRBV5-1 and TRBJ2-3, is KAGVTQTPRYLIKTRGQQVTLSCSPISGHRSVSWYQQTPGQGLQFLFEYFSETQRNKGNFPGRFSGRQFSNSRSEMNVSTLELGDSALYLCASSRGQGMPDTQYFGPGTRLTVL.

This clonotype was observed at least ten times. The genes are TRBV11-2 and TRBJ2-2, with 8 bases matching TRBD1. This CDR3 is built from 16 residues. Germline values: CDR1 SGHAT, CDR2 FQNNGV. Losses at the gene ends were 4 bases for V and 4 bases for J; bases not matched to a gene: 8. For the CDR3, the DNA is TGTGCCAGCAGCTCCGACCGGGACAGGTCCACCGGGGAGCTGTTTTTT. As protein: CASSSDRDRSTGELFF.

This clonotype was counted at least ten times. V and J are TRBV5-4 and TRBJ2-5; weak D call: TRBD1 (6 bases). The CDR3 has 14 residues. V was clipped by 5 bases and J by 3 bases, with 14 bases between them. Germline-derived CDR1 and CDR2 are SGHNT and YYREEE (reference sequence). The CDR3 nucleotides read TGTGCCAGCAGGCCGGACAGATTCGAAGAGACCCAGTACTTC. Translated: CASRPDRFEETQYF.

This clonotype was detected only a few times. V usage is TRBV2 and J usage is TRBJ2-2, with a weak D call TRBD1 (6 bases). The germline V and J ends were trimmed by 5 bases and 3 bases, with 13 bases remaining between them. The germline gives CDR1 SNHLY, CDR2 FYNNEI. The CDR3 extends over 15 amino acids. CDR3 sequence: CASSLVRGDTGELFF. The CDR3 DNA reads TGTGCCAGCAGTTTAGTCAGGGGAGACACCGGGGAGCTGTTTTTT. The full variable domain, with the rest looked up from reference TRBV2 and TRBJ2-2, is EPEVTQTPSHQVTQMGQEVILRCVPISNHLYFYWYRQILGQKVEFLVSFYNNEISEKSEIFDDQFSVERPDGSNFTLKIRSTKLEDSAMYFCASSLVRGDTGELFFGEGSRLTVL.

This clonotype was counted at least ten times. This chain connects TRBV6-2 or TRBV6-3 to TRBJ2-7, with unresolved D. Trimming took off 6 bases at V and 3 bases at J, with 9 bases between the two ends. This CDR3 spans 12 amino acids. Germline-derived CDR1 and CDR2 are MNHEY and SVGEGT. CDR3 DNA sequence: TGTGCCAGCAGGTCATTCCTCTACGAGCAGTACTTC. Its protein is CASRSFLYEQYF.

A few counts support this clonotype. This chain links TRBV7-2 with TRBJ2-3; 16 nucleotides line up with TRBD2. After removal of 0 bases from V and 1 base from J, the junction contained 10 bases not matched to a gene. The CDR3 has 21 amino acids. Germline lookup yields CDR1 SGHTA and CDR2 FQGNSA. The CDR3 coding sequence is TGTGCCAGCAGCTTAGCAGGGAAGGGACTAGCGGGAGGGCCGGGCACAGATACGCAGTATTTT. Its protein is CASSLAGKGLAGGPGTDTQYF.

This clonotype was counted many times. The V gene is TRBV2, the J gene TRBJ2-1, with D tentatively TRBD1 (6 bases). The germline V gene has CDR1 SNHLY and CDR2 FYNNEI. Trimming shortened V by 6 bases and J by 13 bases, and 13 bases separated the two germline ends. The CDR3 is made up of 11 amino acids. CDR3 protein: CASRAPGQQFF. The DNA for the CDR3 is TGTGCCAGCAGGGCTCCGGGACAACAGTTCTTC.

This clonotype was seen ten or more times. The chain joins TRBV20-1 to TRBJ1-2; D not certain. Germline V gene lookup returns CDR1 DFQATT and CDR2 SNEGSKA (reference sequence). V lost 6 bases and J 8 bases, leaving 25 bases between the germline ends. The CDR3 spans 15 residues. CDR3 in amino acids: CSASVLSSRAGGYTF. The CDR3 region has the DNA TGCAGTGCCAGTGTCCTTTCGTCGCGGGCTGGCGGCTACACCTTC.

This clonotype was detected ten times or more. The gene calls are TRBV6-1 and TRBJ2-1, with D perhaps TRBD1 or TRBD2 (6 bases each). Germline values: CDR1 MNHNS, CDR2 SASEGT. The ends were cut back, 4 bases at V and 2 bases at J, with 15 bases in the middle. The CDR3 has 16 amino acids. CDR3 sequence: CASSGQVGGTYNEQFF. The CDR3 nucleotides are TGTGCCAGCAGTGGACAGGTCGGGGGAACCTACAATGAGCAGTTCTTC.

The chain uses TRBV2 and TRBJ1-4; maybe TRBD1 (6 bases). Germline lookup yields CDR1 SNHLY and CDR2 FYNNEI. The CDR3 length is 14 residues. Between the trimmed V and J ends, which lost 6 bases and 2 bases, there was a span of 10 bases. The CDR3 here is CASRQGSTNEKLFF. In nucleotides, the CDR3 is TGTGCCAGCAGACAGGGTTCTACTAATGAAAAACTGTTTTTT.

The sample holds many counts of this clonotype. The J gene is TRBJ2-6, the V gene TRBV29-1, with 8 bases lining up with TRBD1. Germline V CDR1 and CDR2: SQVTM, ANQGSEA. This CDR3 spans 20 amino acids. Trimming took 0 bases from V and 1 from J; bases not matched to a gene: 14. The CDR3 spells CSVEEGGRGPLESGANVLTF. CDR3 nucleotide sequence: TGCAGCGTTGAAGAGGGGGGCAGGGGGCCCCTAGAGTCTGGGGCCAACGTCCTGACTTTC.

V is TRBV20-1 and J is TRBJ2-5; 10 bases match TRBD2. The CDR3 is 18 amino acids. The germline V gene encodes CDR1 DFQATT and CDR2 SNEGSKA (reference sequence). J gave up 0 bases and V 3 bases, and 13 bases lay outside the gene matches. The CDR3 protein is CSASGLAGGSADQETQYF. As DNA, the CDR3 is TGCAGTGCTAGCGGGTTAGCGGGAGGATCCGCTGACCAAGAGACCCAGTACTTC.